This TCR beta chain derives from a study of OX40 agonist ivuxolimab in advanced cancers. Turning to the overall study: Ivuxolimab was a fully human IgG2 agonistic monoclonal antibody targeting the costimulatory receptor OX40 (CD134). Intravenous ivuxolimab was administered to patients every 2 weeks at six dose levels: 0.01, 0.1, 0.3, 1.5, 3 and 10 mg/kg. Of the 50 to 55 dose-escalation patients, hepatocellular carcinoma was present in about 20, melanoma in around 15, renal cell carcinoma in 9 and head and neck cancer in 9. Patients were allowed to have had prior anti-PD-1, anti-PD-L1 or anti-CTLA-4 therapy, and around 43% of the dose-escalation patients had been treated with checkpoint inhibitors. A male proportion of roughly 85% and a mean age of roughly 58 years, ranging from 23 to 79, were recorded for the dose-escalation cohort. Partial responses occurred in three dose-escalation patients: two with cutaneous melanoma and one with hepatocellular carcinoma. Peripheral TCRbeta sequencing aimed to test whether ivuxolimab altered TCR sequence diversity and caused clonal T-cell expansion. The paper covers the monotherapy dose-escalation part of the phase I ivuxolimab trial, which included N ≈ 52 patients. The investigation overall reported the following: In the 0.1-3.0 mg/kg groups, partial responders were among the patients with the lowest normalized peripheral clonal expansion, particularly in CD8+ T cells. At doses of 0.1 to 3.0 mg/kg, clonal expansion of both CD4+ and CD8+ T cells in blood was seen between baseline and week 6. Low levels of normalized T-cell clonal expansion were also seen in some patients who did not respond. After ivuxolimab, more expanded clones were found on average in CD8+ T cells than in CD4+ T cells. The antigen specificity of the clonally expanded peripheral T cells was not determined.

The trial excluded patients who had a history of autoimmune disease or who were on systemic immunosuppression. Peripheral blood for TCR sequencing was drawn from every dose cohort at baseline, at cycle 4 day 1 and at cycle 7 day 1. Samples came from an open-label, multicenter, first-in-human phase I dose-escalation trial of ivuxolimab. Adults with locally advanced or metastatic melanoma, renal cell, hepatocellular, or head and neck squamous cell carcinoma were enrolled in the trial. Before TCR sequencing, CD4+ T cells and CD8+ T cells were sorted from peripheral blood as separate populations. V sheds 5 bases and J sheds 1 base, leaving 14 bases between their ends. The CDR3 holds 15 amino acids from the cysteine to the phenylalanine. The kept DNA is CDR3 alone, 45 bases in frame from the first base. The CDR1 and CDR2 encoded by the germline V gene (reference sequence) are LNHDA and SQIVND. Genomic DNA was extracted from sorted cells for sequencing of the TCRbeta CDR3 region. TCRbeta CDR3 regions were sequenced using the immunoSEQ Assay. TCRdb provides this immuneACCESS table in a form limited to in-frame rearrangements. Some clones are lacking; in checked studies, under half of them reflect an unresolved V gene, and why the rest are absent is not known. A total of around 23,000 clones appear in this sample, 75% to 90% of them only once. The ten biggest clones cover about 34% of the sample.

A remark on this clone: Its antigen remains unidentified. No much larger clone exists at a distance of one base, and base qualities are not known.

The sequence was collected from an adult with an advanced solid tumor such as melanoma, head and neck, liver or kidney cancer. The chain is encoded by TRBV19 joined to TRBJ1-1; a weak D assignment points to TRBD1 (6 bases agree). The source material was CD4+ or CD8+ T cells sorted from blood, sampled in a trial of the OX40 agonist ivuxolimab. This receptor carries the CDR3 CASSHHRASNTEAFF. The DNA is as follows: TGTGCCAGTAGTCATCACAGGGCCTCGAACACTGAAGCTTTCTTT.